The 19 T cell receptor beta chains in this list originate from one sample, sequenced in a study of tumor-infiltrating lymphocytes in primary liver carcinoma. The template, 450 to 650 ng total RNA, yielded TCR beta cDNA made with a constant-region primer. For TCR beta, libraries were produced by three nested multiplex PCR rounds using slightly modified ARM-PCR. Rounds one and two of PCR, each of 10 cycles, were primed with TRBV1-TRBV30 forward primers and a C-beta reverse primer. TCRdb reanalysed the multiplex PCR reads using MiXCR and keeps one entry per CDR3 protein. Among 300,000 to 350,000 distinct CDR3 sequences, approximately 54% were seen once, and the ten largest hold about 15%. Researchers drew blood RNA from unsorted whole blood and extracted germline DNA as well. The sample comprised peripheral blood. The receptors originated from a woman in her twenties or thirties with primary liver carcinoma and hepatitis B virus infection.

Points on this clonotype: A clone one base away is much larger, so this may be a read error. The gene calls are TRBV6-1 and TRBJ1-1, with D perhaps TRBD1 (6 bases). From germline, CDR1 is MNHNS and CDR2 SASEGT. The CDR3 has 14 residues. Trimming took 8 bases from V and 4 from J, leaving 17 bases between them. The CDR3 loop reads CASPGERDITEAFF. The DNA for the CDR3 is TGTGCCAGCCCGGGTGAGAGGGACATCACTGAAGCTTTCTTT.

This clonotype was found a few times. A clone one base away is much larger, so this may be a read error. The chain employs TRBV29-1 and TRBJ2-7; D uncertain. Germline V gives CDR1 SQVTM, CDR2 ANQGSEA. This CDR3 comprises 13 residues. The V end lost 4 bases, the J end lost 6 bases, and 16 bases lay between the germline ends. The CDR3 loop is CSVGGAQWCEQYF. CDR3 nucleotides: TGCAGCGTTGGAGGAGCACAGTGGTGCGAGCAGTACTTC.

This clonotype was recorded at least ten times. This chain connects TRBV12-3 or TRBV12-4 to TRBJ2-7, with D uncertain. The CDR3 sequence is 13 residues long. The V end was cut by 3 bases, the J end by 6 bases, with 12 bases between. CDR3 DNA: TGTGCCAGCAGTTTTAAGGGTGCGCGCGAGCAGTACTTC. Translated: CASSFKGAREQYF.

On this clonotype: The junction and the germline gene differ at one end; a read error may be behind it. The rearrangement joins TRBV11-2 to TRBJ1-1; D gene uncertain. The CDR3 length is 13 residues. Germline assignment: CDR1 SGHAT and CDR2 FQNNGV. The CDR3 protein is CASILRLSTEAFF. The CDR3 DNA sequence: TGTGCCAGCATCTTACGATTGAGCACTGAAGCTTTCTTT.

The sample holds one count of this clonotype. This sequence may be a read error, since a much larger clone differs from it by one base. The rearrangement links TRBV4-3 to TRBJ2-7; 11 nucleotides agree with TRBD2. V shed 0 bases, J shed 3 bases, and the junction held 7 bases outside the gene matches. The CDR3 is 17 residues long. Germline loops: CDR1 LGHNA, CDR2 YSLEER. CDR3 amino acids: CASSQEMGTSGDYEQYF. CDR3 bases: TGCGCCAGCAGCCAAGAGATGGGGACTAGCGGAGACTACGAGCAGTACTTC.

This clonotype was detected many times. This chain joins TRBV6-5 and TRBJ1-2, with 7 bases lining up with TRBD1. V trimming: 2 bases; J trimming: 5 bases; junction bases outside the gene matches: 20. Germline CDR1 and CDR2: MNHEY and SVGAGI. The CDR3 is 19 residues long. The chain's CDR3 is CASSYERGTVPLESYGYTF. The CDR3 coding sequence is TGTGCCAGCAGTTACGAAAGGGGGACAGTCCCCCTGGAGTCGTATGGCTACACCTTC.

To note about this clonotype: Relative to the germline gene, one junction end is altered; a read error may explain this. This sequence joins TRBV6-5 and TRBJ2-2, with D possibly matching TRBD2 (5 bases). The CDR3 loop spans 16 amino acids. In germline, CDR1 is MNHEY, CDR2 SVGAGI. The CDR3 reads CASGYASEGNTGELFF. The CDR3 DNA sequence: TGTGCCAGCGGTTACGCTTCAGAGGGCAACACCGGGGAGCTGTTTTTT.

This clonotype was detected many times. Here the CDR3 reads CSVEYAGEVYNEQFF. In nucleotides, the CDR3 is TGCAGCGTTGAGTACGCGGGAGAGGTCTACAATGAGCAGTTCTTC. The chain couples TRBV29-1 to TRBJ2-1; 7 positions match TRBD2. The CDR3 is 15 residues long. Germline loops: CDR1 SQVTM, CDR2 ANQGSEA. With V trimmed by 3 bases and J by 3 bases, 8 bases remained unmatched.

In the case of this clonotype: The junction differs from germline at one of its ends, possibly a read error. In DNA form, the CDR3 reads TGTACCAGCAGTCCCAACGGGAGATACACAGATACGCAGTATTTT. Its translation is CTSSPNGRYTDTQYF. The chain couples TRBV11-3 to TRBJ2-3; possibly TRBD2 for D (6 bases). This CDR3 comprises 15 residues. The germline V gene encodes CDR1 SGHNT and CDR2 YENEEA.

Note on this clonotype: A read error is possible here, since a much larger clone lies one base away. This chain connects TRBV4-3 to TRBJ1-1; no definite D call. The CDR3 totals 15 residues. Germline CDR1 is LGHNA and CDR2 is YSLEER. DNA for the CDR3: TGCGTCAGCAGCCAAGAATGGGGTGGGAACACTGAAGCTTTCTTT. Translating gives CVSSQEWGGNTEAFF.

Turning to this clonotype: Relative to the germline gene, one junction end is altered; a read error may explain this. The chain combines TRBV4-3 with TRBJ2-1; 11 nucleotides line up with TRBD1. The germline gives CDR1 LGHNA, CDR2 YSLEER. There are 15 residues in the CDR3. CDR3 loop: CASSRGQGANNEQLF. For the CDR3, the DNA is TGCGCCAGCAGCCGTGGACAGGGGGCAAACAATGAGCAGCTCTTC.

The genes are TRBV12-3 or TRBV12-4 and TRBJ1-5; no reliable D call. V was pared by 4 bases and J by 4 bases, with 8 bases between. The CDR3 runs 13 residues. The DNA for the CDR3 is TGTGCCAGCAGTTATCGGATTAATCAGCCCCAGCATTTT. Amino acid sequence: CASSYRINQPQHF.

The chain is built from TRBV29-1 and TRBJ1-1; D ambiguous. This CDR3 contains 13 residues. Germline lookup yields CDR1 SQVTM and CDR2 ANQGSEA. Trimming took off 7 bases at V and 1 base at J, with 13 bases between the two ends. DNA for the CDR3: TGCAGCGCCCATGGGGAGTGGAACACTGAAGCTTTCTTT. It translates to CSAHGEWNTEAFF.

The sample holds many counts of this clonotype. The chain carries TRBV4-2 and TRBJ2-3; 8 bases line up with TRBD2. CDR1 is LGHNA, CDR2 YNFKEQ, per germline. There are 16 residues in the CDR3. After removal of 4 bases from V and 3 bases from J, the junction contained 9 bases not matched to a gene. Here the CDR3 DNA reads TGTGCCAGCAGCCCCGGCGGGAGCGGGAGAACAGATACGCAGTATTTT. Translated, it gives CASSPGGSGRTDTQYF.

In this sample, this clonotype turned up once. The CDR3 is CASSLDRGRDEQYF. CDR3 DNA: TGTGCCAGCAGTCTAGACAGGGGGCGGGACGAGCAGTACTTC. The chain couples TRBV6-1 to TRBJ2-7, with 10 nucleotides matching TRBD1. The CDR3 sequence is 14 residues long. The germline CDR1 and CDR2 sequences are MNHNS and SASEGT. With 5 bases clipped from V and 5 bases from J, the junction kept 6 bases outside the gene matches.

In regard to this clonotype: Just one base apart from a much larger clone, this may be a read error. The chain carries TRBV29-1 and TRBJ2-4, with D possibly TRBD1 on 6 matching bases. CDR1 and CDR2 (germline): SQVTM, ANQGSEA. V was clipped by 6 bases and J by 3 bases, with 21 bases between them. The CDR3 extends over 16 amino acids. CDR3 DNA sequence: TGCAGCGTCCTGTCGGGACATGGGATAGGCAAAAACATTCAGTACTTC. This gives the protein CSVLSGHGIGKNIQYF.

On this clonotype: This may be a read error: a much more frequent sequence differs by one nucleotide. The rearrangement links TRBV6-2 or TRBV6-3 to TRBJ2-1, with 11 bases fitting TRBD2. The CDR3 loop spans 11 amino acids. From germline, CDR1 is MNHEY and CDR2 SVGEGT. CDR3 residues: CASRSSSGRTF. The CDR3 DNA reads as TGTGCCAGCAGGTCCTCTAGCGGGAGGACCTTC.

The V call is TRBV6-5, the J call TRBJ2-1, with 11 bases identical to TRBD1. V lost 5 bases and J lost 7; bases outside the gene matches: 19. This CDR3 has 19 amino acids. The V gene's germline CDR1 is MNHEY and CDR2 SVGAGI. The CDR3 region is CASSLPGTGGRGLWNEQFF. The DNA of the CDR3 is TGTGCCAGCAGTCTTCCCGGGACAGGGGGGCGCGGTCTTTGGAATGAGCAGTTCTTC.

The chain carries TRBV12-3 or TRBV12-4 and TRBJ2-5; 8 bases agree with TRBD2. The CDR3 extends over 15 amino acids. Unmatched junction bases numbered 9, after V lost 4 bases and J lost 5 bases. CDR3 nucleotides: TGTGCCAGCAGTTGGGGCGGGAGGCTCAGGGAGACCCAGTACTTC. Its protein product is CASSWGGRLRETQYF.